The 6 T cell receptor beta chains below come from one sample, sequenced in a study of blood T cell repertoires in COVID-19. The method was immunoSEQ multiplex PCR; TCRdb's version includes in-frame clones alone and lacks a portion of them. The table shows nearly 350,000 clones, with about 90% occurring only once. The material sequenced was PBMCs or T cells enriched from blood (not recorded which). The receptors were gathered from a woman aged 25 to 45 who had recovered from COVID-19.

The count of this clone is one. The chain combines TRBV7-6 with TRBJ1-1; D remains unclear. CDR3 length: 14 residues. V was cut by 1 base and J by 7 bases, with 13 bases left in between. Germline V lookup: CDR1 SGHVS, CDR2 FNYEAQ. The CDR3 sequence is CASSLVDSGGEAFF. For the CDR3, the DNA is TGTGCCAGCAGCTTAGTGGACTCAGGAGGTGAAGCTTTCTTT.

The J gene is TRBJ2-7, the V gene TRBV7-2; TRBD1 agrees at 9 bases. After removal of 5 bases from V and 4 bases from J, the junction contained 9 bases not matched to a gene. Germline-derived CDR1 and CDR2 are SGHTA and FQGNSA. The CDR3 has 15 amino acids. The CDR3 protein is CASSPTGTGNYEQYF. DNA for the CDR3: TGTGCCAGCAGCCCCACAGGGACAGGGAATTACGAGCAGTACTTC.

The J gene is TRBJ1-3, the V gene TRBV5-1, with no clear D. CDR1 and CDR2 from the germline V gene are SGHRS and YFSETQ. CDR3 length: 15 amino acids. Between the trimmed V and J ends, which lost 0 bases and 1 base, there was a span of 8 bases. The CDR3 DNA is TGCGCCAGCAGCTTGGATCGGGGTTCTGGAAACACCATATATTTT. This translates into CASSLDRGSGNTIYF.

This clone was observed a single time. The J gene is TRBJ2-2, the V gene TRBV2, with D maybe TRBD2 (7 bases). V dropped 3 bases and J dropped 7 bases, with 15 bases sitting between them. This CDR3 spans 15 amino acids. Germline loops: CDR1 SNHLY, CDR2 FYNNEI. The CDR3 DNA sequence: TGTGCCAGCAGTGAGGAGTCGGGGGGCATCGGGGAGCTGTTTTTT. Translated, it gives CASSEESGGIGELFF.

This clone was observed a handful of times. The chain carries TRBV24-1 and TRBJ2-2; TRBD1 might be the D (6 bases). Germline values: CDR1 KGHDR, CDR2 SFDVKD. Trimming removed 3 bases at V and 1 base at J, with 11 bases between. The CDR3 is 16 residues long. CDR3 sequence reads: CATSDPGTKNTGELFF. The CDR3 nucleotides are TGTGCCACCAGTGATCCCGGGACAAAGAACACCGGGGAGCTGTTTTTT.

The rearrangement links TRBV6-2 or TRBV6-3 to TRBJ1-5, with TRBD1 matching over 8 bases. Germline CDR1 reads MNHEY; CDR2 reads SVGEGT. This CDR3 has 17 residues. The V and J ends lost 5 bases and 0 bases, in that order; junction bases with no gene match: 9. CDR3 bases: TGTGCCAGCAGTCCGGGACAGGAGATTTATAGCAATCAGCCCCAGCATTTT. Translating gives CASSPGQEIYSNQPQHF.